These 21 T cell receptor beta chains came from one sample sequenced in a study of T cell responses to AZD1222 COVID-19 vaccine. TCRdb's copy holds only in-frame clones and misses some; the assay was immunoSEQ multiplex PCR. The sample lists more than 100,000 clones; about 90% were seen once. The source was peripheral blood, collected on day 0 of AZD1222 vaccination. These TCRs come from an adult in good health.

The V and J genes are TRBV13 and TRBJ1-2; 11 bases match TRBD1. Germline values: CDR1 PRHDT, CDR2 FYEKMQ (reference sequence). J gave up 4 bases and V 5 bases, and 9 bases lay outside the gene matches. The CDR3 runs to 16 residues. The CDR3 DNA is TGTGCCAGCAGCGAGGGACAGGGGGACCGGGCCTATGGCTACACCTTC. This sequence encodes CASSEGQGDRAYGYTF.

This rearrangement joins TRBV7-9 to TRBJ1-1; D may be TRBD1 (5 bases). Trimming took off 7 bases at V and 0 bases at J, with 12 bases between the two ends. This CDR3 has 14 amino acids. Germline loops: CDR1 SEHNR, CDR2 FQNEAQ (reference sequence). CDR3 sequence reads: CASTLGGMNTEAFF. In DNA, the CDR3 is TGTGCCAGCACGCTTGGGGGTATGAACACTGAAGCTTTCTTT.

This clone was counted once. The V and J genes are TRBV19 and TRBJ1-2, with 12 bases that match TRBD1. With V trimmed by 7 bases and J by 7 bases, 7 bases remained unmatched. The CDR3 runs 14 residues. Germline V lookup: CDR1 LNHDA, CDR2 SQIVND (reference sequence). The CDR3 DNA follows: TGTGCCAGTACCACCCCGGGACAGGGGGCTGGCTACACCTTC. Its translation is CASTTPGQGAGYTF.

The genes are TRBV19 and TRBJ2-1, with D perhaps matching TRBD1 (6 bases). CDR1 is LNHDA and CDR2 is SQIVND in the germline V gene (reference sequence). V dropped 3 bases and J dropped 0 bases, with 12 bases sitting between them. The CDR3 is 16 residues long. The CDR3 sequence is CASSIRTGSSYNEQFF. As DNA, the CDR3 is TGTGCCAGTAGTATTAGAACAGGGAGCTCCTACAATGAGCAGTTCTTC.

The rearrangement links TRBV9 to TRBJ2-3; 9 bases map to TRBD2. The CDR3 contains 16 residues. V lost 4 bases, J lost 6 bases, and 12 bases stayed unmatched. Germline CDR1 reads SGDLS; CDR2 reads YYNGEE. The CDR3 sequence: CASSSRGGGASDTQYF. The CDR3 bases are TGTGCCAGCAGCTCCCGGGGCGGGGGGGCCTCGGATACGCAGTATTTT.

The V and J genes are TRBV7-2 and TRBJ2-7, with TRBD1 identical over 8 bases. J gave up 1 base and V 5 bases, and 16 bases lay outside the gene matches. This CDR3 comprises 18 residues. The germline CDR1 and CDR2 sequences are SGHTA and FQGNSA. This chain's CDR3 is CASSTIHRDRFPSYEQYF. The CDR3 nucleotides are TGTGCCAGCAGCACGATACACCGGGACAGGTTCCCGTCCTACGAGCAGTACTTC.

In nucleotides, the CDR3 is TGTGCCAGCAGTTTAATCACGCCTAGCCCGAGTCAGTTCTTC. Translation: CASSLITPSPSQFF. The rearrangement links TRBV28 to TRBJ2-1, with a possible D match to TRBD2 (5 bases). CDR1 is MDHEN, CDR2 SYDVKM, per germline. With 2 bases removed from V and 13 bases from J, the gap between germline ends came to 18 bases. The CDR3 is 14 amino acids. Based on the CDR3 plus reference TRBV28 and TRBJ2-1, the full variable domain is DVKVTQSSRYLVKRTGEKVFLECVQDMDHENMFWYRQDPGLGLRLIYFSYDVKMKEKGDIPEGYSVSREKKERFSLILESASTNQTSMYLCASSLITPSPSQFFGPGTRLTVL.

The chain couples TRBV3-1 (or the pseudogene TRBV3-2) to TRBJ1-4; the D gene is possibly TRBD1 (5 bases). In germline, CDR1 is LGHDT, CDR2 YNNKEL (reference sequence). V was pared by 0 bases and J by 1 base, with 12 bases between. There are 17 residues in the CDR3. The CDR3 nucleotides read TGTGCCAGCAGCCAAGAAGTAAAGAGGGGAACTAATGAAAAACTGTTTTTT. Translating gives CASSQEVKRGTNEKLFF.

The J gene is TRBJ1-1, the V gene TRBV9, with D unresolved. V was pared by 0 bases and J by 8 bases, with 8 bases between. Germline loops: CDR1 SGDLS, CDR2 YYNGEE. The CDR3 is 12 amino acids. CDR3 protein: CASSVATGEAFF. The CDR3, as DNA: TGTGCCAGCAGCGTAGCTACGGGGGAAGCTTTCTTT. Filled out from reference TRBV9 and TRBJ1-1, the complete variable domain reads DSGVTQTPKHLITATGQRVTLRCSPRSGDLSVYWYQQSLDQGLQFLIQYYNGEERAKGNILERFSAQQFPDLHSELNLSSLELGDSALYFCASSVATGEAFFGQGTRLTVV.

In DNA form, the CDR3 reads TGTGCCAGCGTTACCTGGGGGGGCCGGGAGAGCTACACCTTC. Its protein product is CASVTWGGRESYTF. The chain uses TRBV7-2 and TRBJ1-2; TRBD1 is a possible D gene (6 bases). Trimming pared 8 bases from V and 9 bases from J, leaving 22 bases between. There are 14 residues in the CDR3. CDR1 is SGHTA, CDR2 FQGNSA, per germline.

The CDR3 DNA sequence: TGTGCCAGTCAAGGTGTGGGAGAAAAACTGTTTTTT. Translating gives CASQGVGEKLFF. V gene TRBV6-5 combines with J gene TRBJ1-4; D not certain. The germline CDR1 and CDR2 sequences are MNHEY and SVGAGI. The CDR3 runs to 12 residues. Trimming left V 9 bases short and J 8 bases short, with 13 bases between.

V and J are TRBV28 and TRBJ1-3; tentatively, D is TRBD1 (5 bases). Trimming cost V 7 bases and J 4 bases, with 23 bases left between them. Germline CDR1 is MDHEN and CDR2 is SYDVKM. The CDR3 runs to 17 residues. CDR3 in DNA: TGTGCCAGCACCGAACCGCTTGGGGCAGGGCACGGAAACACCATATATTTT. The encoded protein is CASTEPLGAGHGNTIYF.

The chain employs TRBV5-6 and TRBJ2-2; D gene ambiguous. CDR1 SGHDT and CDR2 YYEEEE come from the germline V gene. The CDR3 has 14 amino acids. Trimming stripped 4 bases from V and 6 bases from J, with 13 bases between. The CDR3 spells CASSPGVAAGELFF. CDR3 sequence (DNA): TGTGCCAGCAGCCCTGGGGTGGCGGCCGGGGAGCTGTTTTTT.

The V and J genes are TRBV27 and TRBJ2-3, with TRBD2 matching 11 bases. Germline assignment: CDR1 MNHEY and CDR2 SMNVEV (reference sequence). V gave up 3 bases and J gave up 0 bases; unmatched junction bases: 8. This CDR3 spans 18 amino acids. The CDR3 spells CASSLLAGGLSSTDTQYF. The CDR3 nucleotides read TGTGCCAGCAGTTTGCTAGCGGGGGGACTATCTAGCACAGATACGCAGTATTTT.

In this sample, this clone turned up once. The chain uses TRBV7-9 and TRBJ2-1; the D gene is possibly TRBD1 (5 bases). This CDR3 has 13 residues. Per germline, CDR1 SEHNR and CDR2 FQNEAQ (reference sequence). V dropped 7 bases and J dropped 6 bases, with 13 bases sitting between them. The DNA for the CDR3 is TGTGCCAGCAATCGTGGGGCCCTCAATGAGCAGTTCTTC. Its translation: CASNRGALNEQFF.

The chain is built from TRBV7-9 and TRBJ2-5; weak D call: TRBD2 (6 bases). Germline-derived CDR1 and CDR2 are SEHNR and FQNEAQ (reference sequence). With 1 base removed from V and 2 bases from J, the gap between germline ends came to 14 bases. The length of the CDR3 is 16 residues. The CDR3 sequence: CASSLGLGLDQETQYF. CDR3 DNA: TGTGCCAGCAGCTTAGGGTTGGGACTCGATCAAGAGACCCAGTACTTC.

This rearrangement joins TRBV4-3 to TRBJ2-1; weak D call: TRBD2 (6 bases). The V end was cut by 4 bases, the J end by 0 bases, with 13 bases between. The CDR3 has 16 amino acids. Germline V gene lookup returns CDR1 LGHNA and CDR2 YSLEER. Here the CDR3 DNA reads TGCGCCAGCAGCCCTGTGACTAGGTCCTCCTACAATGAGCAGTTCTTC. This encodes CASSPVTRSSYNEQFF.

The V call is TRBV9, the J call TRBJ2-4, with D perhaps TRBD1 (5 bases). V dropped 3 bases and J dropped 6 bases, with 7 bases sitting between them. CDR1 is SGDLS, CDR2 YYNGEE, per germline. The CDR3 length is 12 residues. The CDR3 sequence: CASSGQGNIQYF. The DNA for the CDR3 is TGTGCCAGCAGCGGCCAGGGAAACATTCAGTACTTC.

The genes are TRBV7-8 and TRBJ2-2; no definite D call. Trimming pared 5 bases from V and 4 bases from J, leaving 17 bases between. This CDR3 has 16 amino acids. CDR1 and CDR2 from the germline V gene are SGHVS and FQNEAQ. This CDR3 is CASSRDISGTTGELFF. In DNA form, the CDR3 reads TGTGCCAGCAGCCGAGACATTTCGGGTACCACCGGGGAGCTGTTTTTT.

V is TRBV28 and J is TRBJ2-7; TRBD1 aligns across 9 bases. This CDR3 contains 18 residues. Per the germline V gene, CDR1 is MDHEN and CDR2 is SYDVKM. The V segment lost 6 bases and the J segment 3 bases; nucleotides outside the gene matches: 18. In nucleotides, the CDR3 is TGTGCCAGCAGAACCACTACCCTCCGGGACAGGGATGACTACGAGCAGTACTTC. As protein: CASRTTTLRDRDDYEQYF.

The chain links TRBV5-1 to TRBJ2-7; D unclear. The germline V gene encodes CDR1 SGHRS and CDR2 YFSETQ. This CDR3 is 17 amino acids long. Trimming removed 0 bases from V and 0 bases from J, with 16 bases in between. The CDR3: CASSLGDFSEISYEQYF. CDR3 sequence (DNA): TGCGCCAGCAGCTTGGGTGACTTTTCGGAGATCTCCTACGAGCAGTACTTC.